The 7 T cell receptor delta chains in this list originate from one sample, sequenced in a study of gamma-delta chains in newborns, infants, children. TCRdb repeated clone calling on the reads with CATT. The sample has about 4,200 delta-chain clones, over 12% seen once. The source material was blood. The receptors here all came from a child who was a newborn, infant or young child, either healthy, febrile or measles-vaccinated (not recorded which).

For this clone: It may be a read error: a sequence one base away is much more abundant. The V and J genes are TRDV2 and TRDJ3; a weak D match, TRDD3 (6 bases). CDR3 length: 20 amino acids. The V end lost 1 base, the J end lost 0 bases, and 18 bases lay between the germline ends. In germline, CDR1 is GEAIGNYY, CDR2 EKD. CDR3 coding DNA: TGTGCCTGTGACACTCTACCGGGGGACCCCAGCTCCTGGGACACCCGACAGATGTTTTTC. It encodes CACDTLPGDPSSWDTRQMFF.

In its sample, this clone is large (0.1 to 1%). V usage is TRDV2 and J usage is TRDJ1; 8 positions match TRDD3. Germline V gives CDR1 GEAIGNYY, CDR2 EKD. The V gene end was trimmed by 2 bases and the J gene end by 7 bases; junction bases not matched to a gene: 11. There are 15 residues in the CDR3. As DNA, the CDR3 is TGTGCCTGTGACAAGCTGGGGGACCCTGCCCTTAAACTCATCTTT. This codes for CACDKLGDPALKLIF.

With respect to this clone: TCRdb lists the protein of a much larger clone for this DNA, which differs at residue 14, so this is likely a read error; the protein given here is translated from the DNA itself. The V and J genes are TRDV2 and TRDJ3; TRDD3 matches 11 bases. Germline CDR1 reads GEAIGNYY; CDR2 reads EKD. CDR3 size: 19 residues. DNA for the CDR3: TGTGCCTGTGACACTGGGGGATACGTCGTCTCCTGGGACGCCCGACAGATGTTTTTC. Its protein is CACDTGGYVVSWDARQMFF.

This clone is classed as medium-sized. This sample also contains other DNA sequences that code for the same CDR3. CDR3 sequence: CALGSASYWGIPYTDKLIF. CDR3 DNA sequence: TGTGCTCTTGGGTCCGCATCGTACTGGGGGATTCCTTACACCGATAAACTCATCTTT. The V call is TRDV1, the J call TRDJ1; TRDD3 matches 10 bases. In germline, CDR1 is TSWWSYY, CDR2 QGS. J was trimmed by 0 bases and V by 5 bases; bases with no gene match: 15. The CDR3 spans 19 residues.

As concerns this clone: Compared with germline, one end of the junction differs, possibly owing to a read error. The chain employs TRDV1 and TRDJ1; TRDD3 matches at 12 bases. TCRdb offers no J gene call, so here the DNA was matched to germline to obtain one. This CDR3 spans 25 amino acids. The germline gives CDR1 TSWWSYY, CDR2 QGS. The DNA for the CDR3 is TGTGCTATTGGGGAAGTTATCACTACAGGGTACTGGGGGATACCCTACCTTACAGACACCGATAAACTCATCTTT. Amino acid sequence: CAIGEVITTGYWGIPYLTDTDKLIF.

Worth noting for this clone: TCRdb's protein, taken from a much larger clone, differs from this DNA's translation at residue 8, likely owing to a read error; the protein displayed comes from the DNA. The chain uses TRDV2 and TRDJ3; 7 bases align to TRDD3. The CDR3 contains 18 residues. J gave up 0 bases and V 3 bases, and 7 bases lay outside the gene matches. The V gene's germline CDR1 is GEAIGNYY and CDR2 EKD. In DNA, the CDR3 is TGTGCCTGTGACTTACTGGGGAAGAGCTCCTGGGACACCCGACAGATGTTTTTC. This codes for CACDLLGKSSWDTRQMFF.

By sample share, this clone is medium-sized. The chain recombines TRDV1 with TRDJ1; 13 nucleotides line up with TRDD3. Looked up from germline, CDR1 is TSWWSYY and CDR2 is QGS. The CDR3 is made up of 22 amino acids. V dropped 2 bases and J dropped 0; count of bases not matched to a gene: 18. CDR3 protein: CALGEELPIHNWGIRHTDKLIF. The CDR3 DNA is TGTGCTCTTGGGGAAGAGCTTCCCATACATAACTGGGGGATACGCCACACCGATAAACTCATCTTT.